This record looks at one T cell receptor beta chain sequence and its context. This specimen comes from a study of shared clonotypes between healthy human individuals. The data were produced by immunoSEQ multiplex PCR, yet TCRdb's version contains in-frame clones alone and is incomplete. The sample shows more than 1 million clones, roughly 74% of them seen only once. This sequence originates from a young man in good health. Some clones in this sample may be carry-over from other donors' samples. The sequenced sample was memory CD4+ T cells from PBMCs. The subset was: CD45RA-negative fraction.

The CDR3 region has the DNA TGTGCCAGCAGCTCCCGGGGGGCGACAGATACGCAGTATTTT. It specifies CASSSRGATDTQYF. J is TRBJ2-3 and V is TRBV7-9; D perhaps matches TRBD2 (7 bases). The CDR3 spans 14 residues. The V end was cut by 4 bases, the J end by 3 bases, with 11 bases between. Germline V gene sequence: CDR1 SEHNR, CDR2 FQNEAQ (reference sequence).